The clone carrying this T cell receptor beta chain appeared a few times. Antigen: not known. The sample is drawn from a study of T cell repertoires in cytomegalovirus infection. Study details: CMV infection and matching HLA type were both indicated by public TCR beta signatures.

A single record per CDR3 protein comes from TCRdb applying MiXCR to the reads. Of approximately 500,000 distinct CDR3 sequences listed, roughly a third are singletons. This CDR3 region has 13 residues. CDR1 and CDR2 (germline): SQVTM, ANQGSEA. Trimming removed 4 bases at V and 5 bases at J, with 14 bases between. This receptor was identified in a human donor in good health (CMV status not recorded). Some clones in this sample may be carry-over from other donors' samples. The J gene is TRBJ1-1, the V gene TRBV29-1; unclear D gene. Sequences were derived from cultured PBMCs, sampled from culture after CMV antigen stimulation. The CDR3 region is CSVVGRGETEAFF. The CDR3 coding sequence is TGCAGCGTTGTAGGTCGGGGAGAGACTGAAGCTTTCTTT.